This TCR beta chain was obtained from a study of cytomegalovirus exposure and HLA in healthy donors. This clone appeared a single time. Germline V gene sequence: CDR1 SEHNR, CDR2 FQNEAQ (reference sequence). The CDR3 sequence is 15 residues long. V lost 2 bases, J lost 3 bases, and 11 bases lay in between. Primers: 60 Vbeta forward and 13 Jbeta reverse. Here immunoSEQ multiplex PCR was the method, and the copy in TCRdb shows in-frame clones only, minus some. The sample holds about 130,000 clones; roughly 75% are singletons and the top ten take about a tenth. Sequencing was carried out using PBMCs. This clonotype originated in a man in his thirties or forties in good health and CMV-seropositive. This chain links TRBV7-9 with TRBJ1-3; TRBD1 might be the D (5 bases). CDR3 coding DNA: TGTGCCAGCAGCTTATATCAGGGTGGTGGAAACACCATATATTTT. Encoded protein: CASSLYQGGGNTIYF.